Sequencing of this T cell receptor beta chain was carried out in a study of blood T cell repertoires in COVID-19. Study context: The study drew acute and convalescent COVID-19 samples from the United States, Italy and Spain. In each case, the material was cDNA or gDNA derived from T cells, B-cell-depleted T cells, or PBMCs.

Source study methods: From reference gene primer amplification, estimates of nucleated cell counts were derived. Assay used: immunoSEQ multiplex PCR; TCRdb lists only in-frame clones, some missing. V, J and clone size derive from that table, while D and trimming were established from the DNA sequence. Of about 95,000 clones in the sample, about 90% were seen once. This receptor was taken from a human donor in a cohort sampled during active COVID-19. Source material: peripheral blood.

CDR3 DNA sequence: TGCAGTGCTAGAGAGGCAGGGGAAGCTTTCTTT. Residues: CSAREAGEAFF. V and J are TRBV20-1 and TRBJ1-1; a weak D match, TRBD1 (5 bases). The V gene lost 0 bases and the J gene lost 8 bases, with 7 bases spanning the gap. The germline CDR1 and CDR2 sequences are DFQATT and SNEGSKA (reference sequence). The CDR3 runs to 11 residues.